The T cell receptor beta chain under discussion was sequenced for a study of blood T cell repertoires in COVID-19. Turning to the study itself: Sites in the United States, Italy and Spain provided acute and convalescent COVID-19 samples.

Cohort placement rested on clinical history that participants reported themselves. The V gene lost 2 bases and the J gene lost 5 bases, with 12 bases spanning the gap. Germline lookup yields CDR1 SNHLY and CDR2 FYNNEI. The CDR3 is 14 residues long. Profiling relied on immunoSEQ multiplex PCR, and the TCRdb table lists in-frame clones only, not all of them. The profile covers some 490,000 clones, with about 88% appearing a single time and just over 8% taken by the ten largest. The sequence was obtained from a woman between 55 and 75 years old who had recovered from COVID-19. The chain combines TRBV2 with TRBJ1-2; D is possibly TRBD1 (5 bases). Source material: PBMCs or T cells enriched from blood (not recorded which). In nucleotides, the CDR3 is TGTGCCAGCAGTGAATTGCAGGGAAGGTATGGCTACACCTTC. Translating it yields CASSELQGRYGYTF.